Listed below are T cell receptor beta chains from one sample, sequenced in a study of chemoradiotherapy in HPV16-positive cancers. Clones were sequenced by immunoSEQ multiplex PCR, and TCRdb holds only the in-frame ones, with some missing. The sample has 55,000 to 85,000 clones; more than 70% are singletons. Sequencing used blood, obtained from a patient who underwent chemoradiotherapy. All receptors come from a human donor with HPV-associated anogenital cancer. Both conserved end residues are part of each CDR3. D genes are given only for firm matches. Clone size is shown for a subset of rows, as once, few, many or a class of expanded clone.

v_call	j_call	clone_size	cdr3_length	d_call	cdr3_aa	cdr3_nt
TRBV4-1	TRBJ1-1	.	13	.	CASSQVSRAEAFF	TGCGCCAGCAGCCAAGTATCGAGGGCTGAAGCTTTCTTT
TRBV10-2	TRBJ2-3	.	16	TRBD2	CASDIPRGGNTDTQYF	TGCGCCAGCGATATTCCCCGGGGGGGGAACACAGATACGCAGTATTTT
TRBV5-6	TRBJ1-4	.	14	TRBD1	CASGQASTNEKLFF	TGTGCCAGCGGACAGGCTTCTACTAATGAAAAACTGTTTTTT
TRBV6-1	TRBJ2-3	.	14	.	CASTGTFSTDTQYF	TGTGCCAGCACCGGGACTTTTAGCACAGATACGCAGTATTTT
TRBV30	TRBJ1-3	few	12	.	CAWKGVGNTIYF	TGTGCCTGGAAGGGAGTTGGAAACACCATATATTTT
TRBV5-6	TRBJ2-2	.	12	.	CASSPLGGELFF	TGTGCCAGCAGCCCCTTAGGGGGGGAGCTGTTTTTT
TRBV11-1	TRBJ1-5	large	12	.	CATERGYRPQHF	TGTGCCACCGAGCGGGGTTATCGGCCCCAGCATTTT
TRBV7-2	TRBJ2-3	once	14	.	CASSLGLPQDTQYF	TGTGCCAGCAGCTTAGGACTACCCCAAGATACGCAGTATTTT
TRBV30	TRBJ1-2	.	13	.	CASSQGGVRGYTF	TGTGCCTCGTCACAGGGCGGGGTGAGAGGCTACACCTTC
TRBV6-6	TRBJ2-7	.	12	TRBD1	CASSPGQNEQYF	TGTGCCAGCAGCCCGGGACAGAACGAGCAGTACTTC
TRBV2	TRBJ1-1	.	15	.	CASSPERGLNTEAFF	TGTGCCAGCAGCCCTGAGAGGGGTCTGAACACTGAAGCTTTCTTT
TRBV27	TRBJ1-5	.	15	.	CASSAIGGFNQPQHF	TGTGCCAGCAGTGCAATTGGGGGATTCAATCAGCCCCAGCATTTT
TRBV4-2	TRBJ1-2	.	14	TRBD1	CASSLGQGQEGYTF	TGTGCCAGCAGCCTTGGACAGGGGCAGGAAGGCTACACCTTC
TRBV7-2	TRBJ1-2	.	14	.	CASSLLDTQYGYTF	TGTGCCAGCAGCTTATTGGACACCCAATATGGCTACACCTTC
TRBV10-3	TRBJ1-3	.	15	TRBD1	CAINAGQASGNTIYF	TGTGCCATCAACGCGGGACAGGCCTCTGGAAACACCATATATTTT
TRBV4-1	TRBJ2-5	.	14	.	CASSLGPGEETQYF	TGCGCCAGCAGCTTGGGCCCGGGGGAGGAGACTCAGTACTTC
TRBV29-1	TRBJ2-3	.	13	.	CSVKAGVADTQYF	TGCAGCGTGAAGGCAGGGGTGGCAGATACGCAGTATTTT
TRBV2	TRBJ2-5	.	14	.	CASSESSKQETQYF	TGTGCCAGCAGTGAATCCAGCAAACAAGAGACCCAGTACTTC
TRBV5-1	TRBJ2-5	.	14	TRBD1	CASSYGQGGETQYF	TGCGCCAGCAGCTATGGACAGGGCGGAGAGACCCAGTACTTC
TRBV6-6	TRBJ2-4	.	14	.	CASSFGGTKNIQYF	TGTGCCAGCAGTTTTGGGGGAACCAAAAACATTCAGTACTTC
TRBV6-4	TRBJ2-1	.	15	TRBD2	CASRATSGGAGEQFF	TGTGCCAGCAGGGCGACTAGCGGGGGGGCCGGTGAGCAGTTCTTC
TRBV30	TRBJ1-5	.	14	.	CAWSVLDEGQPQHF	TGTGCCTGGAGTGTCCTCGATGAGGGTCAGCCCCAGCATTTT
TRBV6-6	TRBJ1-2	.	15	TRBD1	CASSYSGTGHYGYTF	TGTGCCAGCAGTTACTCCGGGACAGGTCACTATGGCTACACCTTC
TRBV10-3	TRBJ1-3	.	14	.	CAISYGGAGNTIYF	TGTGCCATCAGTTATGGGGGAGCTGGAAACACCATATATTTT
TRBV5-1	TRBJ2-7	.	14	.	CASSPQRGSYEQYF	TGCGCCAGCAGCCCACAACGGGGGTCCTACGAGCAGTACTTC
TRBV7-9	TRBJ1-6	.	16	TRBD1	CASTAFRGQGGSPLHF	TGTGCCAGCACAGCTTTCCGGGGACAGGGGGGTTCACCCCTCCACTTT
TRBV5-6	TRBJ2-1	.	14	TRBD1	CASSETGGNNEQFF	TGTGCCAGCAGCGAGACAGGGGGGAACAATGAGCAGTTCTTC
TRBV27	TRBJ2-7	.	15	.	CASSPGFDRTYEQYF	TGTGCCAGCAGTCCCGGATTTGACAGGACCTACGAGCAGTACTTC
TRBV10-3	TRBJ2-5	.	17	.	CAISEFKEGGLLETQYF	TGTGCCATCAGTGAATTCAAGGAGGGTGGCCTCCTGGAGACCCAGTACTTC
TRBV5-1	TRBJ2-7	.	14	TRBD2	CASSGASGGYEQYF	TGCGCCAGCAGCGGGGCTAGCGGGGGCTACGAGCAGTACTTC
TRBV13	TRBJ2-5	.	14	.	CASSLGLDQETQYF	TGTGCCAGCAGCTTAGGCCTGGATCAAGAGACCCAGTACTTC
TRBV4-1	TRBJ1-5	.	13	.	CASSQTANQPQHF	TGCGCCAGCAGCCAGACGGCAAATCAGCCCCAGCATTTT
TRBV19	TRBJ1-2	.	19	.	CASSIEESSNQRGDYGYTF	TGTGCCAGTAGTATAGAAGAGTCCTCAAATCAAAGGGGAGACTATGGCTACACCTTC